This TCR beta chain was identified in a study of blood T cell repertoires in COVID-19. The overall study: Researchers got acute and convalescent COVID-19 samples from the United States, Italy and Spain. The analysed material was cDNA or gDNA that came from T cells, B-cell-depleted T cells, or PBMCs.

In terms of age and location, participants ranged from roughly 18 to 90 years and lived in about two dozen US areas. During the 2 weeks before they entered the study, exposed participants had met someone with a PCR-confirmed or clinician-diagnosed COVID-19 case. TCRdb's table, derived via immunoSEQ multiplex PCR, lists solely in-frame clones and lacks some. Of about 150,000 clones listed, approximately 90% are singletons. Sequenced material: PBMCs or T cells enriched from blood (not recorded which). The sequence derives from a woman between 40 and 55 years old who had been exposed to COVID-19.

The CDR3 spells CAISFGETQYF. CDR3 nucleotides: TGTGCCATCAGTTTCGGGGAGACCCAGTACTTC. The chain couples TRBV10-3 to TRBJ2-5; no definite D call. Trimming removed 5 bases at V and 5 bases at J, with 6 bases between. The CDR3 contains 11 residues. Per the germline V gene, CDR1 is ENHRY and CDR2 is SYGVKD.